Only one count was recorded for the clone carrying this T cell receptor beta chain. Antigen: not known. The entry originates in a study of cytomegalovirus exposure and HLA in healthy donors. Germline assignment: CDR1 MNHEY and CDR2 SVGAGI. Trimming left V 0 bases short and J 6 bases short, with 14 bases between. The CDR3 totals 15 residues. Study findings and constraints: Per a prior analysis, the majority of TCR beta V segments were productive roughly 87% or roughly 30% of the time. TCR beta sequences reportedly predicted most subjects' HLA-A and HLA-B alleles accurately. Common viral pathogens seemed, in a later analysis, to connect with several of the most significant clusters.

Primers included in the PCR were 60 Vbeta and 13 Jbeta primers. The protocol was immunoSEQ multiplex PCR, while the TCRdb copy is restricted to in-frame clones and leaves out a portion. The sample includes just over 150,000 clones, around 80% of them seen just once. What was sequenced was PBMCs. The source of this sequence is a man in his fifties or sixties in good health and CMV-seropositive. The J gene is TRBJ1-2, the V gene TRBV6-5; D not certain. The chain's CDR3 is CASSYSKVGSHGYTF. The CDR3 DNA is TGTGCCAGCAGTTACTCGAAGGTCGGGAGCCATGGCTACACCTTC.